This T cell receptor (beta chain) was found in a study of PD-L1 blockade in urothelial cancer. Time point in this sample: pretreatment peripheral blood. General observations from the study: Improved survival was predicted by pretreatment blood TCR clonality below the median.

This clone was observed a few times. Its matching antigen is unknown. J gave up 7 bases and V 4 bases, and 10 bases lay outside the gene matches. Germline V CDR1 and CDR2: SGHRS, YFSETQ. The CDR3 contains 14 residues. TCRdb's copy holds only in-frame clones and misses some; the assay was immunoSEQ multiplex PCR. The sample yields fewer than 60,000 clones, about 81% seen once. The sequence derives from a man aged 65-85 years with urothelial cancer. V is TRBV5-1 and J is TRBJ2-7; TRBD1 agrees at 8 bases. Sequenced here: PBMCs, sampled around atezolizumab (anti-PD-L1) treatment. The DNA of the CDR3 is TGCGCCAGCAGCCCCCGGACAGGGACGGGGGAGCAGTACTTC. Encoded protein: CASSPRTGTGEQYF. The variable domain in full, completed from reference TRBV5-1 and TRBJ2-7, reads KAGVTQTPRYLIKTRGQQVTLSCSPISGHRSVSWYQQTPGQGLQFLFEYFSETQRNKGNFPGRFSGRQFSNSRSEMNVSTLELGDSALYLCASSPRTGTGEQYFGPGTRLTVT.